Listed here are 23 T cell receptor beta chains from one sample, sequenced in a study of blood T cells in healthy people across ages. The second PCR ran about 6 to 12 cycles with a sample-barcoded 5' primer and J-beta primers. MiXCR, run by TCRdb on the 5' RACE reads, gives a single entry per CDR3 protein. Of 650,000 to 950,000 distinct CDR3 sequences in the sample, roughly 44% are singletons; the top ten hold about 21%. The sequencing input was blood. These receptor sequences come from a man aged 60-69 years in good health.

This clonotype was found many times. The chain links TRBV7-2 to TRBJ2-7, with TRBD1 matching over 7 bases. V was clipped by 5 bases and J by 6 bases; unmatched bases: 7. There are 13 residues in the CDR3. Germline CDR1 SGHTA, CDR2 FQGNSA. CDR3 nucleotides: TGTGCCAGCAGCCCGACAGGGAGAGGCGAGCAGTACTTC. Amino acid sequence: CASSPTGRGEQYF.

This rearrangement joins TRBV4-3 to TRBJ2-7; D not certain. Per germline, CDR1 LGHNA and CDR2 YSLEER. Trimming stripped 6 bases from V and 4 bases from J, with 13 bases between. CDR3 length: 13 residues. This CDR3 is CASSHTKGYEQYF. The CDR3 DNA reads as TGCGCCAGCAGTCATACTAAAGGATACGAGCAGTACTTC.

J is TRBJ2-1 and V is TRBV4-3, with TRBD2 identical over 10 bases. There are 17 residues in the CDR3. Trimming at V came to 0 bases and at J to 7 bases, leaving 9 bases not matched to a gene. The germline V gene has CDR1 LGHNA and CDR2 YSLEER. This chain's CDR3 is CASSQDPSGGLGNEQFF. The CDR3 DNA is TGCGCCAGCAGCCAAGACCCTAGCGGGGGCCTCGGGAATGAGCAGTTCTTC.

Remarks on this clonotype: A read error may be the cause here, since a much bigger clone is one base away. J is TRBJ2-3 and V is TRBV20-1, with D perhaps matching TRBD1 (6 bases). The CDR3 sequence is 15 residues long. V shed 6 bases and J shed 7 bases, with 23 bases lying between them. The germline V gene has CDR1 DFQATT and CDR2 SNEGSKA (reference sequence). The CDR3 protein is CSASNPAGGANTQYF. CDR3 DNA: TGCAGTGCCAGCAATCCTGCTGGGGGCGCGAATACGCAGTATTTT.

This clonotype has only a few counts. The chain employs TRBV29-1 and TRBJ1-5; 8 bases are a match to TRBD1. V lost 5 bases to trimming and J lost 2 bases; unmatched junction nucleotides: 5. CDR1 and CDR2 from the germline V gene are SQVTM and ANQGSEA. This CDR3 contains 14 residues. CDR3 sequence reads: CSVSLGQGNQPQHF. The DNA of the CDR3 is TGCAGCGTTTCTTTGGGACAGGGCAATCAGCCCCAGCATTTT.

The chain uses TRBV27 and TRBJ2-1; 9 bases map to TRBD2. J lost 4 bases, V lost 1 base, and 8 bases had no gene match. Germline loops: CDR1 MNHEY, CDR2 SMNVEV (reference sequence). The CDR3 runs to 17 residues. CDR3 sequence (DNA): TGTGCCAGCAGTTTATACAGCGGGGGGCCACTATACAATGAGCAGTTCTTC. Translation: CASSLYSGGPLYNEQFF.

The rearrangement joins TRBV6-5 to TRBJ2-7; 7 bases fit TRBD1. The CDR3 runs 15 residues. V was pared by 6 bases and J by 0 bases, with 8 bases of the junction left unmatched. Germline V gene sequence: CDR1 MNHEY, CDR2 SVGAGI. Written as DNA, the CDR3 is TGTGCCAGCAGCCCTCTAGGGACAGCCTCCTACGAGCAGTACTTC. Amino acids: CASSPLGTASYEQYF.

As to this clonotype: One junction end does not reproduce the germline sequence, and a read error may be involved. The chain joins TRBV20-1 to TRBJ2-4, with TRBD2 matching 10 bases. CDR3 length: 19 residues. CDR1 is DFQATT and CDR2 is SNEGSKA in the germline V gene (reference sequence). CDR3 DNA sequence: TGCAGTGTTAGAGGGGCTAGCGGGGGCCGGGTTCTGGCCAAAAACATTCAGTACTTC. Protein: CSVRGASGGRVLAKNIQYF.

In DNA, the CDR3 is TGTGCCAGCAGCTTAGGTCAGGGACCCCCAGAGACCCAGTACTTC. It is translated as CASSLGQGPPETQYF. This chain links TRBV7-9 with TRBJ2-5; possibly TRBD1 or TRBD2 for D (5 bases each). Germline assignment: CDR1 SEHNR and CDR2 FQNEAQ (reference sequence). Trimming left V 1 base short and J 4 bases short, with 13 bases between. The CDR3 runs to 15 residues.

The J gene is TRBJ1-1, the V gene TRBV6-2 or TRBV6-3; perhaps TRBD1 as D (5 bases). The V and J ends lost 6 bases and 1 base respectively, with 12 bases between them. CDR1 is MNHEY, CDR2 SVGEGT, per germline. This CDR3 region has 14 residues. The CDR3 DNA follows: TGTGCCAGCAGCCGGGGACGGCAGAACACTGAAGCTTTCTTT. Protein product: CASSRGRQNTEAFF.

The rearrangement joins TRBV6-1 to TRBJ2-5; D may be TRBD1 or TRBD2 (5 bases each). The J call may be faulty, since TRBJ2-7 better matches the DNA end. Germline CDR1 MNHNS, CDR2 SASEGT. The CDR3 has 18 residues. CDR3 region: CASSSHLRGGARTHEQYF. CDR3 nucleotide sequence: TGTGCCAGCAGCTCACACCTACGGGGTGGGGCGCGGACCCACGAGCAGTACTTC.

In this sample, this clonotype turned up a few times. The gene calls are TRBV29-1 and TRBJ1-4; no clear D. In germline, CDR1 is SQVTM, CDR2 ANQGSEA. V lost 7 bases and J lost 6, with 12 bases in between. CDR3 size: 12 residues. The CDR3 here is CSGQAGHEKLFF. CDR3 nucleotides: TGCAGCGGCCAGGCAGGTCATGAAAAACTGTTTTTT. The full variable domain, in which reference TRBV29-1 and TRBJ1-4 provide the parts outside the CDR3, is SAVISQKPSRDICQRGTSLTIQCQVDSQVTMMFWYRQQPGQSLTLIATANQGSEATYESGFVIDKFPISRPNLTFSTLTVSNMSPEDSSIYLCSGQAGHEKLFFGSGTQLSVL.

The table lists this clonotype with a few counts. V is TRBV6-6 and J is TRBJ1-4; no firm D call. This CDR3 is 14 amino acids long. Germline V gene data show CDR1 as MNHNY and CDR2 as SVGAGI (reference sequence). The V end was cut by 7 bases, the J end by 2 bases, with 11 bases between. CDR3 sequence: CASTFTGTNEKLFF. CDR3 nucleotides: TGTGCCAGCACCTTTACGGGGACTAATGAAAAACTGTTTTTT.

This clonotype showed up just once. The chain joins TRBV15 to TRBJ2-5, with D unclear. V was trimmed by 3 bases and J by 1 base, leaving 6 bases between them. The germline V gene encodes CDR1 LNHNV and CDR2 YYDKDF (reference sequence). The CDR3 spans 13 residues. The CDR3 protein is CATSRQIQETQYF. The CDR3 DNA is TGTGCCACCAGCAGGCAAATCCAAGAGACCCAGTACTTC.

The chain recombines TRBV7-9 with TRBJ2-2; tentative D call: TRBD1 (6 bases). Deletions cut 5 bases from V and 6 bases from J, with 10 bases between. The CDR3 contains 13 residues. The V gene's germline CDR1 is SEHNR and CDR2 FQNEAQ (reference sequence). CDR3 coding DNA: TGTGCCAGCAGCATTAGACAGGCCGGGGAGCTGTTTTTT. Translation: CASSIRQAGELFF.

The genes are TRBV7-9 and TRBJ2-7; D might be TRBD1 (6 bases). CDR3 length equals 14 residues. Trimming removed 4 bases at V and 8 bases at J, with 18 bases between. From germline, CDR1 is SEHNR and CDR2 FQNEAQ (reference sequence). CDR3 DNA: TGTGCCAGCAGCTCGTACCAACAGGGTTCAAAGCAGTACTTC. Amino acid sequence: CASSSYQQGSKQYF.

CDR3 DNA sequence: TGTGCCAGCAGCCGGGACGTACTTAATTCACCCCTCCACTTT. Amino acids: CASSRDVLNSPLHF. This chain joins TRBV14 and TRBJ1-6; TRBD1 is a possible D gene (5 bases). Per the germline V gene, CDR1 is SGHDN and CDR2 is FVKESK. The CDR3 totals 14 residues. V gave up 4 bases and J gave up 6 bases, with 10 bases separating them.

The V gene is TRBV18, the J gene TRBJ1-6; a weak D match, TRBD1 (6 bases). Germline lookup yields CDR1 KGHSH and CDR2 LQKENI. The germline V and J ends were trimmed by 4 bases and 8 bases, with 18 bases remaining between them. The CDR3 is made up of 16 amino acids. CDR3 region: CASSQAGTSGDSPLHF. Written as DNA, the CDR3 is TGTGCCAGCTCACAAGCAGGGACAAGTGGCGATTCACCCCTCCACTTT.

The CDR3 coding sequence is TGTGCCACCATCCATCCGGGACAGGGATACTTGATCTATGGCTACACCTTC. It codes for CATIHPGQGYLIYGYTF. This chain connects TRBV21-1 to TRBJ1-2; the table names TRBD1, a call not compared with the DNA. TRBV21-1 is classified as a pseudogene. The CDR3 is made up of 17 amino acids.

The chain employs TRBV6-1 and TRBJ2-4; D may be TRBD2 (5 bases). Trimming removed 2 bases from V and 4 bases from J, with 6 bases in between. The V gene's germline CDR1 is MNHNS and CDR2 SASEGT. This CDR3 contains 13 residues. CDR3 sequence (DNA): TGTGCCAGCAGTGAACGGGATAAAAACATTCAGTACTTC. It codes for CASSERDKNIQYF.

This clonotype has more than one count but fewer than ten. The chain has TRBV20-1 and TRBJ2-5, with TRBD2 identical over 14 bases. The CDR3 length is 21 residues. V shed 1 base, J shed 4 bases, and the junction held 20 bases outside the gene matches. Per the germline V gene, CDR1 is DFQATT and CDR2 is SNEGSKA (reference sequence). The CDR3 sequence: CSARVQRLAGGHTAFGETQYF. In DNA form, the CDR3 reads TGCAGTGCTAGAGTCCAGAGACTAGCGGGGGGGCATACCGCATTCGGAGAGACCCAGTACTTC.

This clonotype was counted a few times. The chain uses TRBV10-3 and TRBJ2-7, with D possibly being TRBD2 (6 bases). V was trimmed by 2 bases and J by 5 bases, leaving 10 bases between them. The CDR3 spans 13 residues. CDR1 is ENHRY and CDR2 is SYGVKD in the germline V gene. CDR3 sequence reads: CAISERGSHEQYF. For the CDR3, the DNA is TGTGCCATCAGTGAGCGGGGGAGCCACGAGCAGTACTTC.

This clonotype was counted between two and nine times. The chain links TRBV6-2 or TRBV6-3 to TRBJ2-1; D call uncertain. CDR1 is MNHEY and CDR2 is SVGEGT in the germline V gene. The CDR3 consists of 14 residues. Trimming took off 8 bases at V and 3 bases at J, with 14 bases between the two ends. CDR3 sequence (DNA): TGTGCCAGCCGATCCACGAACCTCTACAATGAGCAGTTCTTC. Translated: CASRSTNLYNEQFF.